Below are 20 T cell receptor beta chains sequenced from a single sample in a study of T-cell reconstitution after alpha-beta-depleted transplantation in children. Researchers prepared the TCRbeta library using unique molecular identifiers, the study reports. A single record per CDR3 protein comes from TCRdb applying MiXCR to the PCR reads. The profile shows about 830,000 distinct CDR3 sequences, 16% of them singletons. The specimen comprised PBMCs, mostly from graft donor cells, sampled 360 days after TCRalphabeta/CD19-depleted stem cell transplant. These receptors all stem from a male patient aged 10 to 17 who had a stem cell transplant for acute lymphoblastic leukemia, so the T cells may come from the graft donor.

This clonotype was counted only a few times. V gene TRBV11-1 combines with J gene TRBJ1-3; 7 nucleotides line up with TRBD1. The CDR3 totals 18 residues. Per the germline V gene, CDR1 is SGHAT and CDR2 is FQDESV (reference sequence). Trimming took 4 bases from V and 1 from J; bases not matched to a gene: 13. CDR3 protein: CASSSTYKEGASGNTIYF. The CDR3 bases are TGTGCCAGCAGCTCAACTTACAAAGAGGGGGCGTCTGGAAACACCATATATTTT. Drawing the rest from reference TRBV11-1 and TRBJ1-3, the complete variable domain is EAEVAQSPRYKITEKSQAVAFWCDPISGHATLYWYRQILGQGPELLVQFQDESVVDDSQLPKDRFSAERLKGVDSTLKIQPAELGDSAMYLCASSSTYKEGASGNTIYFGEGSWLTVV.

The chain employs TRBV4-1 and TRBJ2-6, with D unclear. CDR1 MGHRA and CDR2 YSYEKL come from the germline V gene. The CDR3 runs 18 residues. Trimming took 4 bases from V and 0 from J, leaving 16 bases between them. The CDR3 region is CASSPPSQGDSGANVLTF. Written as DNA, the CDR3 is TGCGCCAGCAGCCCGCCCTCCCAAGGAGACTCTGGGGCCAACGTCCTGACTTTC.

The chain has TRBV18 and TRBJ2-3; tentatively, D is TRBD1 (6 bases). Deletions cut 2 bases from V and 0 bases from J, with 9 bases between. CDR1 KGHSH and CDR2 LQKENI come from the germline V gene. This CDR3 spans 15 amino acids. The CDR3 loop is CASSPETGSTDTQYF. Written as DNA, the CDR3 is TGTGCCAGCTCACCAGAGACAGGAAGCACAGATACGCAGTATTTT. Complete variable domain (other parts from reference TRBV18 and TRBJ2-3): NAGVMQNPRHLVRRRGQEARLRCSPMKGHSHVYWYRQLPEEGLKFMVYLQKENIIDESGMPKERFSAEFPKEGPSILRIQQVVRGDSAAYFCASSPETGSTDTQYFGPGTRLTVL.

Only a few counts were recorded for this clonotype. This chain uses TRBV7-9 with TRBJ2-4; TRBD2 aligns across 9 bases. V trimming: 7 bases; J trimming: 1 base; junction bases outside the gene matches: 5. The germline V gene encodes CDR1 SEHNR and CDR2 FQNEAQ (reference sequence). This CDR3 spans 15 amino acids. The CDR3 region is CASTGLANAKNIQYF. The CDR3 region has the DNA TGTGCCAGCACGGGACTAGCTAACGCCAAAAACATTCAGTACTTC.

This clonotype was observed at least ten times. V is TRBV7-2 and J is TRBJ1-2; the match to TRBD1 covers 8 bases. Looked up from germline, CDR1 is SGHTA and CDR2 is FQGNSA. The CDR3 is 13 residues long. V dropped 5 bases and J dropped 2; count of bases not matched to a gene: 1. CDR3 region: CASSRTGNYGYTF. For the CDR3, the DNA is TGTGCCAGCAGCCGGACAGGGAACTATGGCTACACCTTC. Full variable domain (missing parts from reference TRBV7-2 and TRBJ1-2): GAGVSQSPSNKVTEKGKDVELRCDPISGHTALYWYRQSLGQGLEFLIYFQGNSAPDKSGLPSDRFSAERTGGSVSTLTIQRTQQEDSAVYLCASSRTGNYGYTFGSGTRLTVV.

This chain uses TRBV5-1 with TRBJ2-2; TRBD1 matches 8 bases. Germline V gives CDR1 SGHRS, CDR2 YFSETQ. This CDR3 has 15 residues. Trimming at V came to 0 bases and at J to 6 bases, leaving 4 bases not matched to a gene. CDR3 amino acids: CASSLGQGKAGELFF. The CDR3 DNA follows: TGCGCCAGCAGCTTGGGACAGGGGAAAGCCGGGGAGCTGTTTTTT. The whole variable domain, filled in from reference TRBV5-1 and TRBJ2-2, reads KAGVTQTPRYLIKTRGQQVTLSCSPISGHRSVSWYQQTPGQGLQFLFEYFSETQRNKGNFPGRFSGRQFSNSRSEMNVSTLELGDSALYLCASSLGQGKAGELFFGEGSRLTVL.

CDR3 protein: CASSLALAGAHEQYF. The CDR3 nucleotides are TGCGCCAGCAGCTTGGCACTAGCGGGAGCCCACGAGCAGTACTTC. The chain is built from TRBV5-1 and TRBJ2-7; 11 nucleotides agree with TRBD2. The junction had 4 bases not matched to a gene; V was cut back by 0 bases and J by 5 bases. The CDR3 spans 15 residues. The V gene's germline CDR1 is SGHRS and CDR2 YFSETQ.

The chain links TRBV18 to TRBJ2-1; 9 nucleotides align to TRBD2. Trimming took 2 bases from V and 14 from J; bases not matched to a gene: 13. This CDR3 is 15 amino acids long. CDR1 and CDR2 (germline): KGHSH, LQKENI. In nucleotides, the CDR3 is TGTGCCAGCTCACCAGGGGCACTAGCGGGCCAGAGGGAGTTCTTC. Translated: CASSPGALAGQREFF.

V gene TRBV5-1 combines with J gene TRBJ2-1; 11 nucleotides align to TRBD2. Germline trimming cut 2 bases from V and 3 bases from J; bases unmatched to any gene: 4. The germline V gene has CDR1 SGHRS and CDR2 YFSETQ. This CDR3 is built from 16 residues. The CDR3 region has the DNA TGCGCCAGCAGCTTCCCTCTAGCGGGAGGCTACAATGAGCAGTTCTTC. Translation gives CASSFPLAGGYNEQFF.

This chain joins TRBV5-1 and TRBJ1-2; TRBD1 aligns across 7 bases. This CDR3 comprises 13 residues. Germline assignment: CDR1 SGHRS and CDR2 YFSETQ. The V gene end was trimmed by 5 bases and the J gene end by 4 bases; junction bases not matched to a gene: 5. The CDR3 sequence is CASRGDRIYGYTF. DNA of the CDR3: TGCGCCAGCAGGGGGGACAGAATCTATGGCTACACCTTC. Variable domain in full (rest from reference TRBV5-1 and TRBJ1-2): KAGVTQTPRYLIKTRGQQVTLSCSPISGHRSVSWYQQTPGQGLQFLFEYFSETQRNKGNFPGRFSGRQFSNSRSEMNVSTLELGDSALYLCASRGDRIYGYTFGSGTRLTVV.

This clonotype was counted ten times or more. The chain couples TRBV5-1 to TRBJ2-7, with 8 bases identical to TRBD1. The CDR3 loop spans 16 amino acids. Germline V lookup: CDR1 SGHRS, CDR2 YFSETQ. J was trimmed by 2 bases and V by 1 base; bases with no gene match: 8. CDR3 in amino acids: CASSLSRGQETYEQYF. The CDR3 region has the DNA TGCGCCAGCAGCTTGTCGAGGGGACAGGAAACCTACGAGCAGTACTTC. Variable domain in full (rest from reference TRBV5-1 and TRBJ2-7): KAGVTQTPRYLIKTRGQQVTLSCSPISGHRSVSWYQQTPGQGLQFLFEYFSETQRNKGNFPGRFSGRQFSNSRSEMNVSTLELGDSALYLCASSLSRGQETYEQYFGPGTRLTVT.

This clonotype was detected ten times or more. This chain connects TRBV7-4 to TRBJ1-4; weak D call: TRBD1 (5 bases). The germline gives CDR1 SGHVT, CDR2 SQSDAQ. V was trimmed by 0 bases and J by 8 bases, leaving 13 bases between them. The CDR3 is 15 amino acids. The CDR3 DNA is TGTGCCAGCAGCTTAGCAGGGGCGAGAGGGGAAAAACTGTTTTTT. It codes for CASSLAGARGEKLFF.

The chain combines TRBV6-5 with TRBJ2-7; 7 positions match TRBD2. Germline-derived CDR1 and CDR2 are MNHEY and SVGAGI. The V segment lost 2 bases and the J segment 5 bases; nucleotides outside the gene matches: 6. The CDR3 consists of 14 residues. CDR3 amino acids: CASSYGGGPDEQYF. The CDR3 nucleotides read TGTGCCAGCAGTTACGGGGGAGGGCCCGACGAGCAGTACTTC.

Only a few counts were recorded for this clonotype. The CDR3 DNA reads as TGTGCCAGCAGCTTACTGGGCATGGGTGAGCAGTTCTTC. Translated, it gives CASSLLGMGEQFF. V usage is TRBV7-9 and J usage is TRBJ2-1, with D unclear. Trimming took off 2 bases at V and 9 bases at J, with 11 bases between the two ends. CDR1 and CDR2 (germline): SEHNR, FQNEAQ (reference sequence). The CDR3 is 13 amino acids.

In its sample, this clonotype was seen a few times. The CDR3 spells CASRKGGSPGGRTF. Here the CDR3 DNA reads TGTGCCAGCAGGAAGGGAGGTTCCCCCGGTGGAAGAACCTTC. This sequence joins TRBV2 and TRBJ1-2; D remains unclear. Germline V lookup: CDR1 SNHLY, CDR2 FYNNEI. Between the trimmed V and J ends, which lost 6 bases and 14 bases, there was a span of 25 bases. This CDR3 is built from 14 residues.

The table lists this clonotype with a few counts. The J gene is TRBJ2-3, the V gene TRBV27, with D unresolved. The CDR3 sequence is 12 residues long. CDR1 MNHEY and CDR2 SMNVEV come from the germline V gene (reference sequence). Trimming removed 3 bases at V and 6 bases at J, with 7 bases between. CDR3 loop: CASSLAMDTQYF. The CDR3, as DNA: TGTGCCAGCAGTTTGGCGATGGATACGCAGTATTTT.

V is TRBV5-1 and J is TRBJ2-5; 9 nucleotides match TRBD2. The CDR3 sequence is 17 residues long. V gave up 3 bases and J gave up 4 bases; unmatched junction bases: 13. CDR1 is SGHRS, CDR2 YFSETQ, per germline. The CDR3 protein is CASSSSGTSFLLETQYF. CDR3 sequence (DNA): TGCGCCAGCAGCTCGTCCGGGACTAGCTTTCTTTTAGAGACCCAGTACTTC.

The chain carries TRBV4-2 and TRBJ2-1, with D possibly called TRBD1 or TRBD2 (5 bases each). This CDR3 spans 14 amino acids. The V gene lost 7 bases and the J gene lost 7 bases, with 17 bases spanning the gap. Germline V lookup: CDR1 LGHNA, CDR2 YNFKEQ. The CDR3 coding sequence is TGTGCCAGCACGCTCCGGGGCAGGGCGAATGAGCAGTTCTTC. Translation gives CASTLRGRANEQFF.

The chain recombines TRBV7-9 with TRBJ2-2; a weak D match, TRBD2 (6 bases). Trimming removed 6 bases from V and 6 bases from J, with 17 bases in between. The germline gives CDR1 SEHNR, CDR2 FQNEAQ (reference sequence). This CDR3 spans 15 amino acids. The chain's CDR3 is CASRLGRGDAGELFF. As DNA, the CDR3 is TGTGCCAGCAGACTGGGGCGCGGGGACGCCGGGGAGCTGTTTTTT.

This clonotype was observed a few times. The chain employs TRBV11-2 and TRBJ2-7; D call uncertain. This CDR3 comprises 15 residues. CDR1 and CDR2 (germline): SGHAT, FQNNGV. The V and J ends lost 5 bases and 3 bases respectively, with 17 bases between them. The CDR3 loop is CASSPPDQPHYEQYF. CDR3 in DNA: TGTGCCAGCAGCCCCCCTGATCAACCCCACTACGAGCAGTACTTC. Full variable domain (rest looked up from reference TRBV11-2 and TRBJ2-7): EAGVAQSPRYKIIEKRQSVAFWCNPISGHATLYWYQQILGQGPKLLIQFQNNGVVDDSQLPKDRFSAERLKGVDSTLKIQPAKLEDSAVYLCASSPPDQPHYEQYFGPGTRLTVT.